This TCR beta chain was captured by sequencing in a study of blood T cell repertoires in COVID-19. As for the study in general: Donors in the United States, Italy and Spain gave samples during acute or convalescent COVID-19. PBMCs, B-cell-depleted T cells, or T cells were the source of the cDNA or gDNA that made up the material.

Trimming cost V 4 bases and J 10 bases, with 5 bases left between them. Germline V gives CDR1 MNHEY, CDR2 SVGAGI. The CDR3 loop spans 11 amino acids. In the source study's methods: Reference gene primer amplification gave estimated nucleated cell counts. TCRdb's copy holds only in-frame clones and misses some; the assay was immunoSEQ multiplex PCR. The DNA gave D and trimming, while V, J and clone size come from that table. The sample contains around 170,000 clones, roughly 90% of which appear only once. The rearrangement uses TRBV6-5 and TRBJ1-6; D is undetermined. Sequenced sample: peripheral blood. This TCR came from a man between 50 and 59 years old with acute or convalescent COVID-19. The CDR3 DNA sequence: TGTGCCAGCAGTTCCCAGTCACCCCTCCACTTT. Translated: CASSSQSPLHF.